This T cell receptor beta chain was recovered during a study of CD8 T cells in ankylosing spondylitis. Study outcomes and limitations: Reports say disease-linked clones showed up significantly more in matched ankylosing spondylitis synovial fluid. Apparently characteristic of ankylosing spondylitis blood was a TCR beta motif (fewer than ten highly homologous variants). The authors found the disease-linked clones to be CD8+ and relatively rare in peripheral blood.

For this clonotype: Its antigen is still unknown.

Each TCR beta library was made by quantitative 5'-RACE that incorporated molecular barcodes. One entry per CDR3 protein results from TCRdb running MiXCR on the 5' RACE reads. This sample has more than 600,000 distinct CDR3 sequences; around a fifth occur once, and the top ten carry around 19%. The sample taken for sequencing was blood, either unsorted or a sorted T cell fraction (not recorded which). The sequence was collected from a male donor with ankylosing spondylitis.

CDR3 residues: CASRPGGPGETQYF. CDR3 in DNA: TGTGCCAGCCGGCCCGGGGGGCCGGGAGAGACCCAGTACTTC. The chain joins TRBV3-1 to TRBJ2-5, with a weak D call TRBD2 (7 bases). The germline V gene encodes CDR1 LGHDT and CDR2 YNNKEL (reference sequence). CDR3 size: 14 residues. V was trimmed by 8 bases and J by 4 bases, leaving 17 bases between them.